This is a list of T cell receptor beta chains from one sample in a study of blood T cell repertoires in COVID-19. Assay used: immunoSEQ multiplex PCR; TCRdb lists only in-frame clones, some missing. The table records about 140,000 clones, about four fifths of them present only once. Sequencing was carried out using peripheral blood. The receptors shown here come from a human donor in a cohort sampled during active COVID-19. The CDR3 runs from the conserved cysteine through the conserved F or W. Clone size is stated in some rows and not others, as once, few, many or a class when expanded.

cdr3_length clone_size j_call v_call cdr3_aa
13 - TRBJ2-5 TRBV24-1 CATRSSVEETQYF
16 - TRBJ1-5 TRBV19 CASSIVPTSSNQPQHF
13 - TRBJ1-1 TRBV29-1 CSVGGQGDTEAFF
15 once TRBJ1-1 TRBV28 CASSFGSRGHAEAFF
15 - TRBJ2-3 TRBV10-3 CAIAPSAGTTDTQYF
15 - TRBJ2-7 TRBV29-1 CSVEQGGFFGYEQYF
15 - TRBJ2-1 TRBV24-1 CATSGTSGSVNEQFF
11 - TRBJ2-7 TRBV28 CASSRRDEQYF
14 few TRBJ2-2 TRBV7-3 CASSTRTNTGELFF
14 few TRBJ1-5 TRBV29-1 CSVEDLDSNQPQHF
16 - TRBJ1-3 TRBV6-5 CASSYSTGGSGNTIYF
14 - TRBJ2-5 TRBV27 CASSRTSGQETQYF
14 - TRBJ1-2 TRBV4-1 CASSQVGGLLGYTF
14 - TRBJ1-1 TRBV15 CATSRDGQNTEAFF
15 - TRBJ2-3 TRBV7-8 CASSLITAGTDTQYF
13 - TRBJ2-3 TRBV6-5 CASIKRGTDTQYF
14 - TRBJ2-7 TRBV5-1 CASSLEREPYEQYF
14 - TRBJ2-1 TRBV9 CASSVVPGDNEQFF
15 once TRBJ1-5 TRBV11-2 CASSQNTGGSQPQHF
12 - TRBJ2-3 TRBV5-1 CASSRSTDTQYF
12 - TRBJ1-4 TRBV5-1 CASSFTGEKLFF
12 - TRBJ1-1 TRBV30 CAWSTTGIEAFF
16 - TRBJ2-3 TRBV21-1 CASSNLGWRATDTQYF
14 - TRBJ2-1 TRBV4-2 CASSQDRLSGGGVF